The rows below give T cell receptor beta chains drawn from one sample of a study of T cell responses to AZD1222 COVID-19 vaccine. Produced via immunoSEQ multiplex PCR; TCRdb's table is partial and in-frame only. The profile shows 100,000 to 120,000 clones, about 95% of them singletons. Sample: peripheral blood, taken 28 days after the second AZD1222 dose. The source of these receptors is an adult who received the AZD1222 COVID-19 vaccine. Each CDR3 is given with its conserved first and last residue. A D gene is named only where the DNA matches it firmly. The size entry is marked missing in some rows and otherwise reads once, few, many or a size class.

-,-,TRBJ1-3,TRBV19,CATSQAVTSGNTIYF,TGTGCCACTTCTCAAGCGGTCACCTCTGGAAACACCATATATTTT
-,TRBD1,TRBJ1-2,TRBV6-4,CASSVPGGGYTF,TGTGCCAGCAGTGTACCAGGGGGAGGCTACACCTTC
-,TRBD1,TRBJ1-6,TRBV5-1,CASSEGQGTYNSPLHF,TGCGCCAGCAGCGAAGGACAGGGCACCTATAATTCACCCCTCCACTTT
-,-,TRBJ1-1,TRBV15,CATSRAEQDLEAFF,TGTGCCACCAGCAGAGCGGAACAAGACCTCGAAGCTTTCTTT
-,TRBD1,TRBJ1-2,TRBV27,CASRGVTGGEDYGYTF,TGTGCCAGCAGAGGAGTAACAGGGGGGGAGGACTATGGCTACACCTTC
-,-,TRBJ1-2,TRBV2,CASSPRWVDRGYTF,TGTGCCAGCAGCCCGAGGTGGGTCGACAGGGGCTACACCTTC
-,-,TRBJ1-6,TRBV6-5,CASSYSQNSPLHF,TGTGCCAGCAGTTACTCACAGAATTCACCCCTCCACTTT
-,-,TRBJ1-1,TRBV2,CASSVESEAFF,TGTGCCAGCAGTGTAGAGTCTGAAGCTTTCTTT
-,-,TRBJ2-7,TRBV14,CASSHHRGLTSYEQYF,TGTGCCAGCAGCCATCATAGGGGCCTTACCTCCTACGAGCAGTACTTC
-,TRBD2,TRBJ2-3,TRBV29-1,CSVPGGGASTDTQYF,TGCAGCGTCCCGGGGGGGGGCGCGAGCACAGATACGCAGTATTTT
medium-sized,-,TRBJ1-2,TRBV7-9,CASGQGADYGYTF,TGTGCCAGCGGCCAAGGGGCTGACTATGGCTACACCTTC
-,-,TRBJ1-2,TRBV5-4,CASSSEEVNGYTF,TGTGCCAGCAGCTCAGAGGAAGTAAATGGCTACACCTTC
-,-,TRBJ1-1,TRBV5-1,CASSLEGTTEAFF,TGCGCCAGCAGCCTAGAAGGGACGACTGAAGCTTTCTTT
-,-,TRBJ1-3,TRBV19,CASIQTVSGNTIYF,TGTGCCAGTATTCAGACAGTCTCTGGAAACACCATATATTTT
-,-,TRBJ1-2,TRBV5-4,CASSFSTSGLAWRYTF,TGTGCCAGCAGCTTCTCAACATCAGGGTTAGCGTGGCGCTACACCTTC
-,TRBD1,TRBJ2-7,TRBV13,CASSYRPGTGSYEQYF,TGTGCCAGCAGTTACAGGCCCGGGACAGGGTCCTACGAGCAGTACTTC
-,TRBD1,TRBJ1-5,TRBV30,CAWSWTGQQPQHF,TGTGCCTGGAGCTGGACAGGTCAACAGCCCCAGCATTTT
-,-,TRBJ2-2,TRBV24-1,CATSDFGQGRTGELFF,TGTGCCACCAGTGATTTTGGGCAGGGAAGAACCGGGGAGCTGTTTTTT
-,-,TRBJ1-2,TRBV5-1,CASSFEVNYGYTF,TGCGCCAGCAGCTTTGAAGTTAACTATGGCTACACCTTC
-,-,TRBJ1-5,TRBV19,CASSPLREPQHF,TGTGCCAGTAGTCCTCTAAGGGAGCCCCAGCATTTT
-,-,TRBJ2-3,TRBV28,CASSYRGLSSDTQYF,TGTGCCAGCAGTTATCGTGGTTTGAGTTCAGATACGCAGTATTTT
-,-,TRBJ1-2,TRBV12-3/TRBV12-4,CASSYQGNYGYTF,TGTGCCAGCAGTTATCAGGGGAACTATGGCTACACCTTC
-,-,TRBJ1-2,TRBV21-1,CAAGGAGYGYTF,TGTGCCGCCGGGGGGGCTGGCTATGGCTACACCTTC
-,TRBD2,TRBJ2-5,TRBV5-4,CASSRGSGGWEETQYF,TGTGCCAGCAGCCGAGGTTCGGGGGGGTGGGAAGAGACCCAGTACTTC
-,-,TRBJ1-2,TRBV2,CASRATGWNYGYTF,TGTGCCAGCAGGGCTACAGGGTGGAACTATGGCTACACCTTC
-,TRBD1,TRBJ1-6,TRBV18,CASGTGFNSPLHF,TGTGCCAGCGGGACAGGGTTTAATTCACCCCTCCACTTT
-,TRBD1,TRBJ1-6,TRBV6-5,CASSYSGTENSPLHF,TGTGCCAGCAGTTACTCCGGGACAGAGAATTCACCCCTCCACTTT
-,TRBD1,TRBJ1-4,TRBV5-1,CASSPNGGQGDEKLFF,TGCGCCAGCAGCCCGAACGGGGGACAGGGTGATGAAAAACTGTTTTTT
-,-,TRBJ2-7,TRBV18,CASSPRREVRVWNYEQYF,TGTGCCAGCTCACCACGAAGGGAAGTACGGGTCTGGAATTACGAGCAGTACTTC
-,TRBD1,TRBJ2-5,TRBV5-4,CASSLNTGGYETQYF,TGTGCCAGCAGCTTGAACACAGGGGGCTATGAGACCCAGTACTTC
-,TRBD1,TRBJ1-1,TRBV7-2,CASSSGGSYTEAFF,TGTGCCAGCAGCTCAGGGGGTTCGTACACTGAAGCTTTCTTT
-,-,TRBJ1-4,TRBV2,CASSDAPLGEKLFF,TGTGCCAGCAGTGACGCCCCATTGGGTGAAAAACTGTTTTTT
-,TRBD2,TRBJ2-7,TRBV15,CATSPRLADSYEQYF,TGTGCCACCAGCCCTAGACTAGCTGACTCCTACGAGCAGTACTTC
-,TRBD2,TRBJ2-3,TRBV6-5,CASIGLADHTQYF,TGTGCCAGCATTGGACTAGCGGATCATACGCAGTATTTT
-,-,TRBJ1-1,TRBV5-1,CASSFNPTGNTEAFF,TGCGCCAGCAGCTTTAATCCCACTGGGAACACTGAAGCTTTCTTT
-,TRBD1,TRBJ2-2,TRBV12-3/TRBV12-4,CASRETGAGELFF,TGTGCCAGCAGGGAGACAGGGGCCGGGGAGCTGTTTTTT
-,-,TRBJ1-6,TRBV5-1,CASSPTEAGYNSPLHF,TGCGCCAGCAGCCCGACCGAGGCGGGATATAATTCACCCCTCCACTTT
-,TRBD2,TRBJ2-3,TRBV4-2,CASSQARGAQSTDTQYF,TGTGCCAGCAGCCAAGCGCGGGGGGCCCAAAGCACAGATACGCAGTATTTT
-,-,TRBJ2-7,TRBV4-1,CASSFSYGGGYEQYF,TGCGCCAGCAGCTTCAGCTATGGAGGAGGTTACGAGCAGTACTTC
-,-,TRBJ1-2,TRBV10-2,CASSEGIYGYTF,TGCGCCAGCAGTGAGGGGATCTATGGCTACACCTTC
-,-,TRBJ2-3,TRBV4-2,CASSQWTSTDTQYF,TGTGCCAGCAGCCAGTGGACTAGCACAGATACGCAGTATTTT
-,-,TRBJ1-2,TRBV5-1,CASSLQGDYGYTF,TGCGCCAGCAGCTTACAGGGAGACTATGGCTACACCTTC
-,-,TRBJ1-2,TRBV15,CATSRETASLNEGYTF,TGTGCCACCAGCAGAGAGACAGCTTCTCTGAACGAGGGCTACACCTTC
once,TRBD2,TRBJ2-1,TRBV13,CASSLGSGGASHEQFF,TGTGCCAGCAGCTTAGGCAGCGGGGGAGCCAGTCATGAGCAGTTCTTC
-,-,TRBJ2-3,TRBV4-1,CASSQAIVRSDTQYF,TGCGCCAGCAGCCAAGCCATCGTACGGTCAGATACGCAGTATTTT
-,-,TRBJ1-5,TRBV2,CASSLFLYRTDSNQPQHF,TGTGCCAGCAGCCTTTTTTTGTACAGGACAGATAGCAATCAGCCCCAGCATTTT
-,-,TRBJ1-6,TRBV7-9,CASSFMGGPGHNSPLHF,TGTGCCAGCAGCTTTATGGGGGGCCCTGGCCATAATTCACCCCTCCACTTT
-,-,TRBJ2-3,TRBV5-4,CASSLQGATDTQYF,TGTGCCAGCAGCTTGCAGGGTGCAACAGATACGCAGTATTTT
-,-,TRBJ1-3,TRBV19,CASTSRGGTSGNTIYF,TGTGCCAGTACCTCGAGGGGGGGCACCTCTGGAAACACCATATATTTT
-,-,TRBJ1-1,TRBV7-9,CASSLNQGVTEAFF,TGTGCCAGCAGCTTAAATCAGGGAGTCACTGAAGCTTTCTTT
-,-,TRBJ1-4,TRBV2,CASREVPPEKLFF,TGTGCCAGCCGCGAAGTGCCCCCGGAAAAACTGTTTTTT
-,-,TRBJ2-1,TRBV10-3,CAISESRDRNEQFF,TGTGCCATCAGTGAGTCCAGGGATCGCAATGAGCAGTTCTTC
-,-,TRBJ2-7,TRBV5-6,CASSFDTHEQYF,TGTGCCAGCAGCTTTGACACCCACGAGCAGTACTTC
-,-,TRBJ1-4,TRBV5-6,CASSFRSLNEKLFF,TGTGCCAGCAGCTTCAGGTCACTTAATGAAAAACTGTTTTTT
-,TRBD1,TRBJ2-7,TRBV5-1,CASSTGQGPYEQYF,TGCGCCAGCAGCACGGGACAGGGTCCCTACGAGCAGTACTTC
-,-,TRBJ2-1,TRBV5-1,CASSLIAVQNEQFF,TGCGCCAGCAGCTTGATCGCAGTCCAAAATGAGCAGTTCTTC
few,TRBD1,TRBJ2-2,TRBV6-5,CASSWDRGRELFF,TGTGCCAGCAGTTGGGACAGGGGCCGGGAGCTGTTTTTT
once,TRBD1,TRBJ1-1,TRBV29-1,CSVWTGARFGAFF,TGCAGCGTTTGGACAGGGGCGCGTTTTGGAGCTTTCTTT
-,-,TRBJ2-2,TRBV21-1,CASSRELACTGELFF,TGTGCCAGCAGCAGGGAACTAGCGTGTACCGGGGAGCTGTTTTTT
-,TRBD1,TRBJ1-1,TRBV5-5,CASSLLNRGLGTEAFF,TGTGCCAGCAGCTTGCTGAACAGGGGGCTAGGCACTGAAGCTTTCTTT